This passage covers 10 T cell receptor beta chains from one sample sequenced in a study of Tregs in tolerant kidney transplant recipients. Their target antigens are unknown. Recipient PBMCs carried a CFSE label and met irradiated graft donor PBMCs for over five days before FACS sorting. Measured with immunoSEQ multiplex PCR; TCRdb has only the in-frame clones, and not every one. The repertoire has around 15,000 clones, more than 50% of them found once; the top ten carry 3.3%. This material consisted of CD4+ T cells from blood cultured with allogeneic cells, taken before the transplant. Receptors were obtained from a human patient who received a combined kidney and bone marrow transplant.

The chain uses TRBV2 and TRBJ2-1, with 11 bases that match TRBD2. Germline assignment: CDR1 SNHLY and CDR2 FYNNEI. The CDR3 contains 15 residues. V gave up 7 bases and J gave up 9 bases; unmatched junction bases: 11. CDR3 nucleotide sequence: TGTGCCAGCACCCCGAGTAGCGGGGGGGCCCGTGAGCAGTTCTTC. Protein: CASTPSSGGAREQFF.

This clone qualifies as medium-sized. This chain uses TRBV6-4 with TRBJ1-5; no definite D call. V was pared by 8 bases and J by 6 bases, with 14 bases between. Germline V gene sequence: CDR1 MRHNA, CDR2 SNTAGT. This CDR3 is built from 13 residues. DNA of the CDR3: TGTGCCAGCCCCCGGACGGGGTTTCAGCCCCAGCATTTT. Protein: CASPRTGFQPQHF.

The chain links TRBV2 to TRBJ2-1; 7 nucleotides align to TRBD2. This CDR3 contains 17 residues. Germline values: CDR1 SNHLY, CDR2 FYNNEI. The J segment lost 3 bases and the V segment lost 7 bases, leaving 15 bases of the junction unmatched. The CDR3 spells CASTPGEGPSVYNEQFF. In DNA, the CDR3 is TGTGCCAGCACACCGGGGGAGGGCCCCTCTGTCTACAATGAGCAGTTCTTC.

The V gene is TRBV19, the J gene TRBJ2-6; D not certain. Trimming took off 1 base at V and 2 bases at J, with 6 bases between the two ends. This CDR3 has 15 residues. Germline V gives CDR1 LNHDA, CDR2 SQIVND (reference sequence). CDR3 nucleotides: TGTGCCAGTAGTATAGTAACAGCTGGGGCCAACGTCCTGACTTTC. This gives the protein CASSIVTAGANVLTF.

The V gene is TRBV18, the J gene TRBJ1-2, with D tentatively TRBD1 (5 bases). Germline V gene sequence: CDR1 KGHSH, CDR2 LQKENI. With 2 bases removed from V and 5 bases from J, the gap between germline ends came to 12 bases. The CDR3 spans 14 residues. The CDR3 DNA reads as TGTGCCAGCTCACCAGGGCAAGGGGTGTATGGCTACACCTTC. The encoded protein is CASSPGQGVYGYTF.

V is TRBV4-1 and J is TRBJ2-1; 10 bases agree with TRBD2. J gave up 13 bases and V 1 base, and 10 bases lay outside the gene matches. The CDR3 spans 15 residues. Germline CDR1 reads MGHRA; CDR2 reads YSYEKL. CDR3 coding DNA: TGCGCCAGCAGCCAAGTTTTGGCTAGCGGGAGTAGTCAGTTCTTC. Amino acids: CASSQVLASGSSQFF.

Comment on this clone: A far larger clone is off by one base, so a read error is likely. The CDR3 bases are TGTGCCAGCAGCTCACCCGGGGGAGCGGAGACCCAGTACTTC. Translation: CASSSPGGAETQYF. The chain has TRBV5-6 and TRBJ2-5; D may be TRBD2 (6 bases). The V gene lost 3 bases and the J gene lost 5 bases, with 14 bases spanning the gap. This CDR3 has 14 amino acids. Germline V gene lookup returns CDR1 SGHDT and CDR2 YYEEEE.

This sequence joins TRBV11-2 and TRBJ2-7; 8 bases line up with TRBD1. Unmatched junction bases numbered 8, after V lost 4 bases and J lost 3 bases. From germline, CDR1 is SGHAT and CDR2 FQNNGV. This CDR3 comprises 15 residues. CDR3 nucleotide sequence: TGTGCCAGCAGCTCGGGACAGGCTTTATTCTACGAGCAGTACTTC. Translated: CASSSGQALFYEQYF.

The rearrangement joins TRBV11-3 to TRBJ2-3, with D perhaps TRBD1 (6 bases). The CDR3 contains 15 residues. Germline CDR1 and CDR2: SGHNT and YENEEA. V dropped 6 bases and J dropped 2 bases, with 15 bases sitting between them. The CDR3 is CASRPRPGATDTQYF. The DNA of the CDR3 is TGTGCCAGCAGACCTAGGCCAGGGGCCACAGATACGCAGTATTTT.

This chain links TRBV12-5 with TRBJ1-1, with D unclear. This CDR3 is built from 16 residues. The V end was cut by 3 bases, the J end by 1 base, with 15 bases between. The germline CDR1 and CDR2 sequences are LGHNT and FRNRAP. Here the CDR3 DNA reads TGTGCTAGTGGTTTTTTAGGCGGGCAGTCGAACACTGAAGCTTTCTTT. Encoded protein: CASGFLGGQSNTEAFF.